One and the same sample provided the 13 T cell receptor beta chains below, sequenced in a study of cytomegalovirus exposure and HLA in healthy donors. Produced via immunoSEQ multiplex PCR; TCRdb's table is partial and in-frame only. The profile shows approximately 81,000 clones, 90% to 95% of them singletons. Sequencing used PBMCs. Every receptor here comes from a man in his late teens or twenties in good health and CMV-seronegative.

The chain joins TRBV2 to TRBJ1-3; D uncertain. Germline V gives CDR1 SNHLY, CDR2 FYNNEI. Trimming removed 4 bases from V and 0 bases from J, with 7 bases in between. The CDR3 extends over 14 amino acids. The CDR3 is CASSGFYSGNTIYF. The DNA of the CDR3 is TGTGCCAGCAGTGGGTTCTACTCTGGAAACACCATATATTTT.

The chain carries TRBV11-3 and TRBJ2-1; 10 bases match TRBD2. Trimming at V came to 0 bases and at J to 1 base, leaving 9 bases not matched to a gene. The CDR3 has 19 amino acids. In germline, CDR1 is SGHNT, CDR2 YENEEA. CDR3 nucleotides: TGTGCCAGCAGCTTAGATAATCCTAGCGGGGGAAGTTCCTACAATGAGCAGTTCTTC. Its translation is CASSLDNPSGGSSYNEQFF.

The rearrangement links TRBV9 to TRBJ1-2; D possibly corresponds to TRBD1 (5 bases). In germline, CDR1 is SGDLS, CDR2 YYNGEE. This CDR3 is built from 17 residues. Trimming took 0 bases from V and 0 from J, leaving 15 bases between them. This CDR3 is CASSVEISDTANYGYTF. The CDR3 nucleotides read TGTGCCAGCAGCGTAGAAATTTCGGACACCGCTAACTATGGCTACACCTTC.

This sequence joins TRBV6-1 and TRBJ2-7, with 9 bases that match TRBD1. The ends lost 0 bases at V and 2 bases at J; junction bases unmatched: 5. This CDR3 has 16 amino acids. Per germline, CDR1 MNHNS and CDR2 SASEGT. The CDR3 protein is CASSEAPGQGAYEQYF. As DNA, the CDR3 is TGTGCCAGCAGTGAAGCTCCGGGACAGGGAGCCTACGAGCAGTACTTC.

The J gene is TRBJ1-1, the V gene TRBV5-1; D gene unclear. From germline, CDR1 is SGHRS and CDR2 YFSETQ. This CDR3 has 13 residues. V was cut by 3 bases and J by 1 base, with 7 bases left in between. DNA for the CDR3: TGCGCCAGCAGCTCACAGAGGAACACTGAAGCTTTCTTT. Protein sequence: CASSSQRNTEAFF. Combining the CDR3 with reference TRBV5-1 and TRBJ1-1 gives the whole variable domain KAGVTQTPRYLIKTRGQQVTLSCSPISGHRSVSWYQQTPGQGLQFLFEYFSETQRNKGNFPGRFSGRQFSNSRSEMNVSTLELGDSALYLCASSSQRNTEAFFGQGTRLTVV.

This sequence joins TRBV30 and TRBJ2-5, with a possible D match to TRBD2 (5 bases). The CDR3 has 13 amino acids. Germline-derived CDR1 and CDR2 are GTSNPN and SVGIG (reference sequence). Trimming stripped 3 bases from V and 1 base from J, with 9 bases between. CDR3 bases: TGTGCCTGGAGGAAAAGCGGCCAAGAGACCCAGTACTTC. It codes for CAWRKSGQETQYF.

This chain uses TRBV10-3 with TRBJ2-7; TRBD1 agrees at 9 bases. The CDR3 covers 16 residues. Germline CDR1 and CDR2: ENHRY and SYGVKD. The junction had 16 bases not matched to a gene; V was cut back by 7 bases and J by 6 bases. CDR3 sequence: CAITSSVGQGSLEQYF. DNA of the CDR3: TGTGCCATCACCTCCAGCGTAGGACAGGGGTCCCTCGAGCAGTACTTC.

As DNA, the CDR3 is TGTGCCAGCAGGAATGGGGGGGTCGGAAAACTGTTTTTT. Translation gives CASRNGGVGKLFF. The chain uses TRBV6-5 and TRBJ1-4; TRBD1 might be the D (5 bases). CDR1 MNHEY and CDR2 SVGAGI come from the germline V gene. The CDR3 spans 13 residues. Trimming removed 6 bases from V and 10 bases from J, with 15 bases in between.

This chain joins TRBV10-1 and TRBJ2-5, with 8 bases lining up with TRBD1. The CDR3 is 13 residues long. Germline CDR1 WNHNN, CDR2 SYGVQD (reference sequence). Losses at the gene ends were 5 bases for V and 2 bases for J; bases not matched to a gene: 1. The CDR3 DNA sequence: TGCGCCAGCAGTTACAGGGGGCAAGAGACCCAGTACTTC. Encoded protein: CASSYRGQETQYF.

This rearrangement joins TRBV28 to TRBJ1-1, with a weak D call TRBD1 (5 bases). The CDR3 has 13 amino acids. V was clipped by 8 bases and J by 6 bases, with 16 bases between them. The germline V gene encodes CDR1 MDHEN and CDR2 SYDVKM. For the CDR3, the DNA is TGTGCCAGCGTCAGGGCGGATAAGGCTGAAGCTTTCTTT. Translating gives CASVRADKAEAFF.

This clone came up once. This chain links TRBV5-1 with TRBJ2-1; D is possibly TRBD1 (5 bases). Germline V gene sequence: CDR1 SGHRS, CDR2 YFSETQ. The CDR3 spans 13 residues. Trimming took off 1 base at V and 5 bases at J, with 7 bases between the two ends. CDR3 sequence reads: CASSLTGNNEQFF. Here the CDR3 DNA reads TGCGCCAGCAGCTTGACAGGAAACAATGAGCAGTTCTTC.

This chain joins TRBV28 and TRBJ2-7; the match to TRBD1 covers 9 bases. V was clipped by 4 bases and J by 10 bases; unmatched bases: 2. The CDR3 runs 11 residues. Germline V lookup: CDR1 MDHEN, CDR2 SYDVKM. The CDR3 loop is CASSYRGHQYF. DNA for the CDR3: TGTGCCAGCAGTTACAGGGGGCATCAGTACTTC.

V gene TRBV27 combines with J gene TRBJ1-5; tentatively, D is TRBD1 (5 bases). V was pared by 6 bases and J by 4 bases, with 16 bases between. Germline V gives CDR1 MNHEY, CDR2 SMNVEV (reference sequence). The CDR3 covers 15 residues. The DNA of the CDR3 is TGTGCCAGCAGCACCCGCGCCGGGGGGAATCAGCCCCAGCATTTT. Translation gives CASSTRAGGNQPQHF.